The clone carrying this T cell receptor (beta chain) was observed a few times. This sample is drawn from a study of blood T cell repertoires in COVID-19. Study background: The United States, Italy and Spain were the sources of the acute and convalescent COVID-19 samples. In each case, the material was cDNA or gDNA derived from T cells, B-cell-depleted T cells, or PBMCs.

Trimming took off 0 bases at V and 3 bases at J, with 16 bases between the two ends. Per the germline V gene, CDR1 is SGHRS and CDR2 is YFSETQ. This CDR3 is 16 amino acids long. As processed by the authors: How many nucleated cells were present was estimated from reference gene primer amplification. This table comes from immunoSEQ multiplex PCR, and its TCRdb copy is limited to in-frame clones, with some not included. That table gives V, J and clone size, and the DNA gave D and trimming. The sample contains nearly 40,000 clones, around four fifths of which appear only once. The chain recombines TRBV5-1 with TRBJ2-7; weak D call: TRBD1 (6 bases). The sequenced sample consisted of peripheral blood. This TCR came from a man in his fifties or sixties with active or convalescent COVID-19. Here the CDR3 reads CASSLGLLQGNYEQYF. The DNA of the CDR3 is TGCGCCAGCAGCTTGGGATTACTACAGGGAAACTACGAGCAGTACTTC.